The 22 T cell receptor beta chains below were found in one sample sequenced in a study of control samples from healthy donors and cancer patients. TCRdb's table, derived via immunoSEQ multiplex PCR, lists solely in-frame clones and lacks some. The data show about 86,000 clones, with approximately 94% seen just once and approximately 4.8% held by the top ten. The sample taken for sequencing was blood. The receptors here all came from a woman between 18 and 29 years old in good health.

The chain has TRBV9 and TRBJ1-3; D perhaps matches TRBD1 (6 bases). V dropped 3 bases and J dropped 6 bases, with 13 bases sitting between them. Per germline, CDR1 SGDLS and CDR2 YYNGEE. This CDR3 has 14 residues. The CDR3 here is CASSANRAVNTIYF. CDR3 DNA sequence: TGTGCCAGCAGCGCAAACAGGGCCGTAAACACCATATATTTT. The full variable domain, in which reference TRBV9 and TRBJ1-3 provide the parts outside the CDR3, is DSGVTQTPKHLITATGQRVTLRCSPRSGDLSVYWYQQSLDQGLQFLIQYYNGEERAKGNILERFSAQQFPDLHSELNLSSLELGDSALYFCASSANRAVNTIYFGEGSWLTVV.

V usage is TRBV9 and J usage is TRBJ1-1, with unresolved D. The CDR3 is made up of 16 amino acids. CDR1 is SGDLS and CDR2 is YYNGEE in the germline V gene. Trimming stripped 0 bases from V and 1 base from J, with 13 bases between. CDR3 DNA: TGTGCCAGCAGCGTAGATTCTTGGGCAGGGAACACTGAAGCTTTCTTT. It encodes CASSVDSWAGNTEAFF.

V and J are TRBV27 and TRBJ1-5; D unresolved. V was pared by 6 bases and J by 7 bases, with 13 bases between. CDR1 and CDR2 from the germline V gene are MNHEY and SMNVEV (reference sequence). The CDR3 runs to 13 residues. As DNA, the CDR3 is TGTGCCAGCAGCCCTGCGGTAGGGCAGCCCCAGCATTTT. This sequence encodes CASSPAVGQPQHF.

The rearrangement joins TRBV27 to TRBJ2-5, with 10 bases lining up with TRBD2. CDR3 size: 17 residues. Germline values: CDR1 MNHEY, CDR2 SMNVEV (reference sequence). Germline trimming cut 4 bases from V and 5 bases from J; bases unmatched to any gene: 13. CDR3 sequence: CASSSSQGAGGWETQYF. CDR3 DNA sequence: TGTGCCAGCAGTTCCTCCCAGGGAGCGGGAGGGTGGGAGACCCAGTACTTC.

This chain joins TRBV28 and TRBJ1-2; 7 nucleotides match TRBD1. The CDR3 runs to 16 residues. Germline trimming cut 6 bases from V and 4 bases from J; bases unmatched to any gene: 14. Germline CDR1 and CDR2: MDHEN and SYDVKM. CDR3 DNA: TGTGCCAGCAGCCTACAACCCGAGAGACAGGGCTATGGCTACACCTTC. Its translation is CASSLQPERQGYGYTF.

The gene calls are TRBV28 and TRBJ2-1; D may be TRBD2 (5 bases). The CDR3 has 12 amino acids. Trimming shortened V by 8 bases and J by 5 bases, and 10 bases separated the two germline ends. The germline gives CDR1 MDHEN, CDR2 SYDVKM. CDR3 sequence reads: CASEGFNNEQFF. CDR3 sequence (DNA): TGTGCCAGCGAGGGTTTCAACAATGAGCAGTTCTTC.

The DNA of the CDR3 is TGTGCCAGTACCCTTCTCCGAGATTCTGGGGCCAACGTCCTGACTTTC. Translating gives CASTLLRDSGANVLTF. This chain uses TRBV19 with TRBJ2-6; D is ambiguous. CDR1 is LNHDA and CDR2 is SQIVND in the germline V gene (reference sequence). The CDR3 sequence is 16 residues long. Trimming cost V 7 bases and J 1 base, with 14 bases left between them. The complete variable domain, with remaining parts taken from reference TRBV19 and TRBJ2-6, reads DGGITQSPKYLFRKEGQNVTLSCEQNLNHDAMYWYRQDPGQGLRLIYYSQIVNDFQKGDIAEGYSVSREKKESFPLTVTSAQKNPTAFYLCASTLLRDSGANVLTFGAGSRLTVL.

The chain carries TRBV2 and TRBJ1-2; the D is unclear. With 7 bases removed from V and 13 bases from J, the gap between germline ends came to 19 bases. The length of the CDR3 is 12 residues. Germline V gene lookup returns CDR1 SNHLY and CDR2 FYNNEI. CDR3: CASTTTPGGRTF. CDR3 sequence (DNA): TGTGCCAGCACCACCACCCCAGGTGGTCGCACCTTC.

The chain is built from TRBV29-1 and TRBJ2-1; TRBD2 matches at 7 bases. Trimming cost V 7 bases and J 4 bases; bases outside gene matches: 16. Germline V gene sequence: CDR1 SQVTM, CDR2 ANQGSEA. The CDR3 is 16 amino acids. This CDR3 reads CSAKGFAGEAYNEQFF. CDR3 DNA: TGCAGCGCTAAAGGGTTCGCGGGAGAGGCGTACAATGAGCAGTTCTTC.

This sequence joins TRBV5-8 and TRBJ2-4, with TRBD2 as a possible D gene (5 bases). V lost 3 bases and J 1 base, leaving 14 bases between the germline ends. CDR1 is SGHTS, CDR2 YDEGEE, per germline. There are 16 residues in the CDR3. CDR3 amino acids: CASSSGDLGAKNIQYF. The CDR3 DNA is TGTGCCAGCAGCTCCGGGGATTTGGGTGCCAAAAACATTCAGTACTTC. The variable domain in full, completed from reference TRBV5-8 and TRBJ2-4, reads EAGVTQSPTHLIKTRGQQATLRCSPISGHTSVYWYQQALGLGLQFLLWYDEGEERNRGNFPPRFSGRQFPNYSSELNVNALELEDSALYLCASSSGDLGAKNIQYFGAGTRLSVL.

The rearrangement links TRBV3-1 (or the pseudogene TRBV3-2) to TRBJ1-2, with D possibly being TRBD1 (6 bases). Germline CDR1 is LGHDT and CDR2 is YNNKEL (reference sequence). This CDR3 has 15 residues. V was clipped by 0 bases and J by 7 bases, with 15 bases between them. CDR3 loop: CASSQEGQGLGGYTF. As DNA, the CDR3 is TGTGCCAGCAGCCAAGAGGGGCAGGGGTTGGGTGGCTACACCTTC.

This chain joins TRBV15 and TRBJ1-1; D not resolved. V gave up 1 base and J gave up 3 bases, with 3 bases separating them. There are 12 residues in the CDR3. Germline loops: CDR1 LNHNV, CDR2 YYDKDF (reference sequence). The chain's CDR3 is CATSRGDTEAFF. As DNA, the CDR3 is TGTGCCACCAGCAGAGGGGACACTGAAGCTTTCTTT.

The chain employs TRBV28 and TRBJ2-2; no definite D call. The CDR3 extends over 12 amino acids. V lost 4 bases and J 0 bases, leaving 0 bases between the germline ends. Per germline, CDR1 MDHEN and CDR2 SYDVKM. The CDR3 DNA reads TGTGCCAGCAGTTCGAACACCGGGGAGCTGTTTTTT. Amino acids: CASSSNTGELFF.

This CDR3 reads CASSPQRIAELAKNIQYF. CDR3 coding DNA: TGTGCCAGCAGCCCCCAGAGGATAGCGGAGTTAGCCAAAAACATTCAGTACTTC. The chain employs TRBV7-2 and TRBJ2-4; possibly TRBD2 for D (6 bases). Trimming took 5 bases from V and 0 from J, leaving 20 bases between them. There are 18 residues in the CDR3. The V gene's germline CDR1 is SGHTA and CDR2 FQGNSA.

The rearrangement joins TRBV5-4 to TRBJ1-1; D is unresolved. There are 14 residues in the CDR3. The ends were cut back, 0 bases at V and 0 bases at J, with 6 bases in the middle. Germline V lookup: CDR1 SGHNT, CDR2 YYREEE (reference sequence). The CDR3 region is CASSLGLMNTEAFF. In DNA form, the CDR3 reads TGTGCCAGCAGCTTGGGTCTCATGAACACTGAAGCTTTCTTT.

Here the CDR3 reads CASSPYSSYNEQFF. CDR3 coding DNA: TGTGCCAGCAGCCCCTATAGCTCCTACAATGAGCAGTTCTTC. The V call is TRBV7-9, the J call TRBJ2-1; no clear D gene. The CDR3 length is 14 residues. V dropped 5 bases and J dropped 0 bases, with 8 bases sitting between them. Germline V lookup: CDR1 SEHNR, CDR2 FQNEAQ (reference sequence).

J is TRBJ2-1 and V is TRBV5-1; 12 nucleotides agree with TRBD1. V gave up 4 bases and J gave up 7 bases; unmatched junction bases: 9. CDR1 SGHRS and CDR2 YFSETQ come from the germline V gene. The CDR3 is 16 amino acids. This CDR3 reads CASSRTGQGADNEQFF. The CDR3 nucleotides are TGCGCCAGCAGCCGTACGGGACAGGGGGCAGATAATGAGCAGTTCTTC. The variable domain in full, completed from reference TRBV5-1 and TRBJ2-1, reads KAGVTQTPRYLIKTRGQQVTLSCSPISGHRSVSWYQQTPGQGLQFLFEYFSETQRNKGNFPGRFSGRQFSNSRSEMNVSTLELGDSALYLCASSRTGQGADNEQFFGPGTRLTVL.

The J gene is TRBJ2-1, the V gene TRBV19; 8 nucleotides match TRBD2. The V gene end was trimmed by 1 base and the J gene end by 6 bases; junction bases not matched to a gene: 5. The CDR3 sequence is 15 residues long. CDR1 is LNHDA, CDR2 SQIVND, per germline (reference sequence). The CDR3 sequence: CASSIANGGANEQFF. The CDR3 DNA follows: TGTGCCAGTAGTATAGCAAACGGGGGGGCCAATGAGCAGTTCTTC.

This chain connects TRBV12-3 or TRBV12-4 to TRBJ1-2, with a tentative D call TRBD1 (6 bases). V lost 5 bases and J 4 bases, leaving 11 bases between the germline ends. This CDR3 spans 13 amino acids. DNA for the CDR3: TGTGCCAGCAGTATGGACAGTGTCTATGGCTACACCTTC. It yields the protein CASSMDSVYGYTF.

CDR3 amino acids: CASTTTGAPGYTF. The CDR3 DNA follows: TGTGCCAGTACCACCACAGGGGCACCTGGCTACACCTTC. The chain links TRBV19 to TRBJ1-2; the match to TRBD1 covers 7 bases. The CDR3 length is 13 residues. The germline V gene has CDR1 LNHDA and CDR2 SQIVND (reference sequence). The ends lost 7 bases at V and 7 bases at J; junction bases unmatched: 9.

The V gene is TRBV3-1 (or the pseudogene TRBV3-2), the J gene TRBJ2-2; a possible D gene is TRBD2 (6 bases). Germline assignment: CDR1 LGHDT and CDR2 YNNKEL (reference sequence). The length of the CDR3 is 15 residues. With 1 base removed from V and 1 base from J, the gap between germline ends came to 7 bases. The CDR3 here is CASSQGSGNTGELFF. CDR3 nucleotide sequence: TGTGCCAGCAGCCAAGGTAGCGGGAACACCGGGGAGCTGTTTTTT.

The V call is TRBV7-9, the J call TRBJ2-3; 10 nucleotides line up with TRBD1. In germline, CDR1 is SEHNR, CDR2 FQNEAQ (reference sequence). After removal of 5 bases from V and 3 bases from J, the junction contained 5 bases not matched to a gene. The CDR3 consists of 15 residues. The CDR3 nucleotides read TGTGCCAGCAGCCCGGGACAGGGGCGTACAGATACGCAGTATTTT. This gives the protein CASSPGQGRTDTQYF.